The 19 T cell receptor beta chains reported below all come from one sample, sequenced in a study of shared clonotypes between healthy human individuals. Profiled with immunoSEQ multiplex PCR; TCRdb holds only in-frame clones, not every one. The data hold 1.6 million or so clones, with approximately 97% observed a single time. Source material: naive CD4+ T cells sorted from blood. Subset noted: CD45RA+ positively selected. The origin of the receptors is a man aged 25 to 40 in good health.

Of note for this clone: The sample has other DNA sequences that encode this CDR3 too. The V and J genes are TRBV6-1 and TRBJ2-7; D is uncertain. Trimming stripped 8 bases from V and 2 bases from J, with 13 bases between. Per the germline V gene, CDR1 is MNHNS and CDR2 is SASEGT. The CDR3 totals 13 residues. CDR3 DNA sequence: TGTGCCAGCTCTGAGAGGCGGCCCTACGAGCAGTACTTC. The encoded protein is CASSERRPYEQYF.

The chain joins TRBV4-2 to TRBJ2-3, with D perhaps given as TRBD1 or TRBD2 (5 bases each). This CDR3 region has 17 residues. V was shortened by 1 base and J by 5 bases, with 19 bases between the two germline ends. Germline V CDR1 and CDR2: LGHNA, YNFKEQ. The CDR3 loop is CASSQAKSGTEEDTQYF. In nucleotides, the CDR3 is TGTGCCAGCAGCCAAGCGAAGTCCGGGACGGAGGAAGATACGCAGTATTTT.

This chain uses TRBV7-2 with TRBJ2-1, with 10 bases matching TRBD2. Trimming removed 8 bases from V and 5 bases from J; junction bases left unmatched: 3. The CDR3 consists of 13 residues. Germline CDR1 and CDR2: SGHTA and FQGNSA. The CDR3 DNA reads as TGTGCCAGCGGACTAGCGGAAAACAATGAGCAGTTCTTC. Its translation: CASGLAENNEQFF.

This chain joins TRBV15 and TRBJ2-7; 7 nucleotides align to TRBD1. The trim removed 5 bases at V and 3 bases at J, leaving 4 bases unmatched. From germline, CDR1 is LNHNV and CDR2 YYDKDF (reference sequence). The CDR3 loop spans 13 amino acids. This CDR3 is CATSGTVNYEQYF. In nucleotides, the CDR3 is TGTGCCACCAGCGGGACAGTAAACTACGAGCAGTACTTC. Looking up the rest from reference TRBV15 and TRBJ2-7 gives the full variable domain: DAMVIQNPRYQVTQFGKPVTLSCSQTLNHNVMYWYQQKSSQAPKLLFHYYDKDFNNEADTPDNFQSRRPNTSFCFLDIRSPGLGDTAMYLCATSGTVNYEQYFGPGTRLTVT.

The chain links TRBV19 to TRBJ2-7, with 9 bases matching TRBD1. The CDR3 is 14 residues long. The V segment lost 7 bases and the J segment 5 bases; nucleotides outside the gene matches: 9. The V gene's germline CDR1 is LNHDA and CDR2 SQIVND (reference sequence). CDR3 DNA sequence: TGTGCCAGTAACACCGGGACAGGGATAAACGAGCAGTACTTC. Translating it yields CASNTGTGINEQYF.

The gene calls are TRBV21-1 and TRBJ1-5; the table's D call of TRBD1 was not tested on the DNA. TRBV21-1 is annotated as a pseudogene. This CDR3 has 14 residues. CDR3 coding DNA: TGTGCCAGCAGCAATTCAGGGGGCCAATGGCCCCAGCATTTT. As protein: CASSNSGGQWPQHF.

The chain joins TRBV15 to TRBJ2-3; TRBD2 agrees at 9 bases. The CDR3 spans 16 residues. V lost 5 bases and J lost 2; bases outside the gene matches: 8. Germline V CDR1 and CDR2: LNHNV, YYDKDF (reference sequence). CDR3: CATSDRLAENTDTQYF. CDR3 coding DNA: TGTGCCACCAGCGACAGACTAGCGGAAAACACAGATACGCAGTATTTT. Combining the CDR3 with reference TRBV15 and TRBJ2-3 gives the whole variable domain DAMVIQNPRYQVTQFGKPVTLSCSQTLNHNVMYWYQQKSSQAPKLLFHYYDKDFNNEADTPDNFQSRRPNTSFCFLDIRSPGLGDTAMYLCATSDRLAENTDTQYFGPGTRLTVL.

The sample holds one count of this clone. The rearrangement joins TRBV5-1 to TRBJ2-1, with TRBD1 matching over 10 bases. The CDR3 covers 15 residues. Germline V lookup: CDR1 SGHRS, CDR2 YFSETQ. J gave up 5 bases and V 4 bases, and 6 bases lay outside the gene matches. CDR3 sequence: CASSPGQGSDNEQFF. As DNA, the CDR3 is TGCGCCAGCAGCCCGGGACAGGGGAGCGACAATGAGCAGTTCTTC. The full variable domain, rest sourced from reference TRBV5-1 and TRBJ2-1, is KAGVTQTPRYLIKTRGQQVTLSCSPISGHRSVSWYQQTPGQGLQFLFEYFSETQRNKGNFPGRFSGRQFSNSRSEMNVSTLELGDSALYLCASSPGQGSDNEQFFGPGTRLTVL.

V usage is TRBV7-2 and J usage is TRBJ2-1; TRBD2 agrees at 7 bases. This CDR3 comprises 12 residues. Germline V gene sequence: CDR1 SGHTA, CDR2 FQGNSA. The trim removed 5 bases at V and 14 bases at J, leaving 9 bases unmatched. CDR3: CASSPGFLAEFF. The CDR3 DNA follows: TGTGCCAGCAGCCCCGGGTTTCTAGCGGAGTTCTTC. Filled out from reference TRBV7-2 and TRBJ2-1, the complete variable domain reads GAGVSQSPSNKVTEKGKDVELRCDPISGHTALYWYRQSLGQGLEFLIYFQGNSAPDKSGLPSDRFSAERTGGSVSTLTIQRTQQEDSAVYLCASSPGFLAEFFGPGTRLTVL.

The V gene is TRBV7-6, the J gene TRBJ2-7; maybe TRBD1 (6 bases). Germline CDR1 is SGHVS and CDR2 is FNYEAQ. CDR3 length: 14 amino acids. Trimming shortened V by 4 bases and J by 2 bases, and 12 bases separated the two germline ends. This CDR3 reads CASSSQGPTYEQYF. CDR3 sequence (DNA): TGTGCCAGCAGCTCCCAGGGGCCAACCTACGAGCAGTACTTC.

For the CDR3, the DNA is TGTGCCAGCAGCGCTGACAGGGGGCAAGGCTACACCTTC. The encoded protein is CASSADRGQGYTF. This rearrangement joins TRBV7-2 to TRBJ1-2; 10 nucleotides line up with TRBD1. CDR1 and CDR2 (germline): SGHTA, FQGNSA. Trimming at V came to 5 bases and at J to 8 bases, leaving 5 bases not matched to a gene. The CDR3 is made up of 13 amino acids. The full variable domain, with the rest looked up from reference TRBV7-2 and TRBJ1-2, is GAGVSQSPSNKVTEKGKDVELRCDPISGHTALYWYRQSLGQGLEFLIYFQGNSAPDKSGLPSDRFSAERTGGSVSTLTIQRTQQEDSAVYLCASSADRGQGYTFGSGTRLTVV.

As to this clone: Other DNA sequences of this sample code for an identical CDR3. This rearrangement joins TRBV6-5 to TRBJ2-7; TRBD1 aligns across 9 bases. Germline-derived CDR1 and CDR2 are MNHEY and SVGAGI. After removal of 6 bases from V and 4 bases from J, the junction contained 4 bases not matched to a gene. The CDR3 is 13 amino acids. The CDR3 region is CASSRDRAYEQYF. The CDR3 DNA follows: TGTGCCAGCAGCCGGGACAGGGCTTACGAGCAGTACTTC.

CDR3 sequence: CASSPYRAWVEEEQFF. CDR3 DNA: TGTGCCAGCAGTCCTTACAGGGCCTGGGTTGAAGAGGAGCAGTTCTTC. The chain is built from TRBV27 and TRBJ2-1; D perhaps matches TRBD1 (6 bases). From germline, CDR1 is MNHEY and CDR2 SMNVEV (reference sequence). V lost 5 bases and J lost 10, with 24 bases in between. This CDR3 has 16 amino acids.

V usage is TRBV11-2 and J usage is TRBJ2-1, with 8 bases lining up with TRBD1. This CDR3 is 18 amino acids long. Germline V gene lookup returns CDR1 SGHAT and CDR2 FQNNGV. With 2 bases clipped from V and 0 bases from J, the junction kept 9 bases outside the gene matches. The CDR3 DNA is TGTGCCAGCAGCTTACCCCGGGACAGGTACAGCTCCTACAATGAGCAGTTCTTC. Protein: CASSLPRDRYSSYNEQFF.

The CDR3: CASSVVGIMNTEAFF. Here the CDR3 DNA reads TGTGCCAGCAGCGTAGTGGGTATCATGAACACTGAAGCTTTCTTT. This rearrangement joins TRBV9 to TRBJ1-1; D is unresolved. The V and J ends lost 0 bases and 0 bases respectively, with 9 bases between them. Germline assignment: CDR1 SGDLS and CDR2 YYNGEE. The CDR3 consists of 15 residues.

This rearrangement joins TRBV2 to TRBJ2-1; 10 bases are shared with TRBD2. Trimming removed 4 bases from V and 5 bases from J; junction bases left unmatched: 5. In germline, CDR1 is SNHLY, CDR2 FYNNEI. This CDR3 is 15 amino acids long. CDR3 loop: CASSGLAGENNEQFF. CDR3 nucleotide sequence: TGTGCCAGCAGTGGACTAGCGGGTGAGAACAATGAGCAGTTCTTC.

The chain employs TRBV28 and TRBJ2-7; the D gene could be TRBD1 or TRBD2 (6 bases each). Germline values: CDR1 MDHEN, CDR2 SYDVKM. Trimming stripped 6 bases from V and 5 bases from J, with 20 bases between. The CDR3 sequence is 15 residues long. CDR3: CASRAGGRLLDEQYF. The CDR3 DNA is TGTGCCAGCAGGGCCGGGGGCAGGCTGCTGGACGAGCAGTACTTC.

The V call is TRBV29-1, the J call TRBJ2-3; 12 bases are shared with TRBD2. The CDR3 runs to 12 residues. The germline V gene encodes CDR1 SQVTM and CDR2 ANQGSEA. V shed 6 bases and J 6 bases; nucleotides not matched to a gene: 1. The CDR3 loop is CSVGTSGDTQYF. The CDR3 DNA reads TGCAGCGTCGGGACTAGCGGGGATACGCAGTATTTT.

J is TRBJ2-3 and V is TRBV7-8; 13 bases are a match to TRBD2. CDR1 SGHVS and CDR2 FQNEAQ come from the germline V gene. Losses at the gene ends were 2 bases for V and 2 bases for J; bases not matched to a gene: 10. The CDR3 is 19 amino acids. CDR3 DNA: TGTGCCAGCAGCTTAAAGGGACTAGCGGGATCATACCCCACAGATACGCAGTATTTT. It yields the protein CASSLKGLAGSYPTDTQYF.